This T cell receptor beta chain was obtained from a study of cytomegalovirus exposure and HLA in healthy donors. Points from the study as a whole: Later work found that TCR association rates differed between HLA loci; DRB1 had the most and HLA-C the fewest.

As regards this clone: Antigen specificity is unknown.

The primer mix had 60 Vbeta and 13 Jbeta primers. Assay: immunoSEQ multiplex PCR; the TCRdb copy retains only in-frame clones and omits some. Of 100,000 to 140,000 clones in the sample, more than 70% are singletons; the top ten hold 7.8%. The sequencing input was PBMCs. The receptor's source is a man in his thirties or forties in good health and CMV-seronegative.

CDR3 bases: TGCGCCAGCAGCTCAGGACAGGGCTACAATGAGCAGTTCTTC. Protein product: CASSSGQGYNEQFF. This chain uses TRBV5-1 with TRBJ2-1, with TRBD1 matching over 8 bases. V lost 3 bases and J lost 3; bases outside the gene matches: 2. Germline-derived CDR1 and CDR2 are SGHRS and YFSETQ. This CDR3 region has 14 residues.